This TCR beta chain was profiled in a study of blood T cells in healthy people across ages (dated by TCRdb to 2014 to 2015). Regarding the complete study: Template switching captured roughly one uniquely barcoded TCR beta cDNA molecule per two T cells in model experiments. The study measured age-related changes in TCR beta repertoire diversity using deep sequencing normalized with unique cDNA molecular identifiers. The donors were divided into four age groups: young (average about 15 years), middle-aged (over 35), aged (around 67) and long-lived (around 80). Donors of different ages were randomly distributed across sequencing lanes to avoid experimental bias. For two donors (one aged 18 to 29 and one aged 80 or older), the study analyzed two additional independent replicas of 1 million unique cDNA reads from the same blood draw.

Receptor libraries were prepared by 5' RACE. TCRdb records Illumina HiSeq 2500 as the sequencer. A second 7 to 11 cycle PCR used a sample-barcoded 5' primer and a J-beta primer mix. Each TCR beta cDNA molecule received a unique molecular identifier from a template-switch 5' adaptor carrying 12 random nucleotides. Each sample yielded at least 3 million CDR3-containing paired-end reads. All of the RNA was converted into first-strand cDNA using the Mint cDNA synthesis kit, with a TRBC-specific oligonucleotide serving as the primer. Following uracil-DNA glycosylase treatment, a first 18-cycle PCR with universal primers M1SS and BC2_uni_R was performed on all cDNA. Under the source paper's analysis protocol: Each sample was normalized by randomly selecting 1 million high-quality reads, each carrying a distinct molecular identifier. Reads with shared molecular identifiers were discarded instead of being binned into consensus sequences. MiTCR, with a Q25 quality threshold and the strictest error-elimination algorithm, was used for CDR3 identification, clonotype clustering and error correction. A nonparametric unseen species model with Euler transformation was used to estimate lower-bound total TCR beta diversity. The public sequencing data were trimmed at Q25 with fastp and processed into clonotypes with MiXCR by TCRdb, which kept only in-frame beta chains. All rows with the same CDR3 protein become a single entry with the most common DNA and genes. For this entry, the V and J calls and clone size follow TCRdb and not the study's own pipeline. Across this sample there are about 570,000 distinct CDR3 sequences, with 25% to 30% seen only once. The leading ten clones occupy approximately 17% of the sample.

The full study reports these points: Donor CMV infection status was unknown, potentially confounding age-related changes in expanded clonotypes. Conclusive comparison of naive and antigen-experienced compartments was prevented by the profiling of bulk unsorted PBMCs. Compared with the aged group, the long-lived group had more naive CD4+ T cells, fewer expanded clones and increased TCR diversity, suggesting age selection. As age increased, observed TCR beta diversity per million T cells dropped in a roughly linear way, and a significant reduction was already evident by age 40. Estimates of total diversity from one million sequenced T cells were regarded as lower bounds and underestimates. There was a strong correlation between observed TCR beta diversity and the percentage of naive T cells measured by flow cytometry.

The germline V gene (reference sequence) yields DFQATT for CDR1 and SNEGSKA for CDR2. The CDR3 starts with the cysteine, ends with the phenylalanine, and has 13 residues. Solely the CDR3 DNA is kept, with 39 bases framed from the first base. This clonotype showed up just a few times. Its antigen is unknown. No base quality values were provided; no much bigger clone lies one nucleotide off. Systemically healthy Caucasian individuals from Russia, 35 to 50 in total and aged about 6 to 90 years, were included as donors. Approximately 9.3 milliliters of peripheral blood were collected from each donor into EDTA-treated Vacutainer tubes. Ficoll-Paque density-gradient centrifugation was used to isolate PBMCs, with at least 7 million obtained per sample. Trizol reagent was used to extract total RNA from the PBMCs, yielding at least 5 micrograms per sample. For every donor, flow cytometry on a PBMC aliquot measured the percentage of naive CD45RAhigh/CD27high T cells.

The chain employs TRBV20-1 and TRBJ2-5, with 9 bases matching TRBD1. Matching the DNA end better, TRBJ2-1 makes the J call doubtful. This clonotype originated in a woman in her seventies in good health. Sequenced input: blood. DNA sequence: TGCAGTGCTTGGACAGGGGTGGTCGATGAGCAGTTCTTC. It translates to CSAWTGVVDEQFF.